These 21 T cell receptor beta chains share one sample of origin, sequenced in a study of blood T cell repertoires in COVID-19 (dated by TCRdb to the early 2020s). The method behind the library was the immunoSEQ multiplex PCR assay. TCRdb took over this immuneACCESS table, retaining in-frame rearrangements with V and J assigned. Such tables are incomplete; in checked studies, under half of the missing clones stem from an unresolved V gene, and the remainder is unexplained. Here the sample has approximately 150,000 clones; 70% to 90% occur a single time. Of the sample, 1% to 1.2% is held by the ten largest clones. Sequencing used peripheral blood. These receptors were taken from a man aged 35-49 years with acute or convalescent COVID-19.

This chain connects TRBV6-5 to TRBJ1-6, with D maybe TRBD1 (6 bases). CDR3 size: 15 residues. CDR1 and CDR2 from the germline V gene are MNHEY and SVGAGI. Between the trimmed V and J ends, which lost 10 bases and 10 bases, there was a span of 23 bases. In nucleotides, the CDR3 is TGTGCCACCGGGGGGGGCGCGAGGAGGATCTCACCCCTCCACTTT. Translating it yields CATGGGARRISPLHF.

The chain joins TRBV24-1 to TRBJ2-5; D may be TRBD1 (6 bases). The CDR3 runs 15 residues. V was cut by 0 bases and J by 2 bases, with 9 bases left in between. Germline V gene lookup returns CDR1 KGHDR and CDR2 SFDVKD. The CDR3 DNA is TGTGCCACCAGTGATTTGTCAGGGGAGCAAGAGACCCAGTACTTC. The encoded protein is CATSDLSGEQETQYF.

The CDR3 coding sequence is TGTGCCAGCTCACCACAAAAAGGGGGCCTCACCGGGGAGCTGTTTTTT. Protein sequence: CASSPQKGGLTGELFF. The chain employs TRBV18 and TRBJ2-2, with 7 bases lining up with TRBD1. The CDR3 extends over 16 amino acids. Germline CDR1 and CDR2: KGHSH and LQKENI. The J segment lost 4 bases and the V segment lost 1 base, leaving 6 bases of the junction unmatched. The whole variable domain, remainder taken from reference TRBV18 and TRBJ2-2, is NAGVMQNPRHLVRRRGQEARLRCSPMKGHSHVYWYRQLPEEGLKFMVYLQKENIIDESGMPKERFSAEFPKEGPSILRIQQVVRGDSAAYFCASSPQKGGLTGELFFGEGSRLTVL.

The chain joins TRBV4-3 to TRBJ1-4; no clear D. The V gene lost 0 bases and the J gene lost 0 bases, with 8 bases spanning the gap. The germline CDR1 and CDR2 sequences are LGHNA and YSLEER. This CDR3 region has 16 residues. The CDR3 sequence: CASSQDKAATNEKLFF. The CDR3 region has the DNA TGCGCCAGCAGCCAAGATAAAGCTGCAACTAATGAAAAACTGTTTTTT.

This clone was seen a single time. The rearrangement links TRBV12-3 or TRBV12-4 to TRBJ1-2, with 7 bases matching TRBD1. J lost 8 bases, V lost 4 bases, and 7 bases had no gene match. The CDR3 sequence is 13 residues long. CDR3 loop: CASSSRTGGGYTF. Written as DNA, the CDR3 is TGTGCCAGCAGTTCGCGGACAGGAGGGGGCTACACCTTC.

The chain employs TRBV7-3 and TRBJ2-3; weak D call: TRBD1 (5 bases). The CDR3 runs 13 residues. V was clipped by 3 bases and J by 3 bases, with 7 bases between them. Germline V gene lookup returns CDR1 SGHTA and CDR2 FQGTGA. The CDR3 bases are TGTGCCAGCAGCTTCACAGGAACAGATACGCAGTATTTT. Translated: CASSFTGTDTQYF.

CDR3 region: CASLDRVGETQYF. The DNA for the CDR3 is TGTGCCAGCTTGGACAGGGTCGGGGAGACCCAGTACTTC. The rearrangement uses TRBV18 and TRBJ2-5, with 8 nucleotides matching TRBD1. Germline lookup yields CDR1 KGHSH and CDR2 LQKENI. V was clipped by 7 bases and J by 5 bases; unmatched bases: 6. This CDR3 has 13 residues.

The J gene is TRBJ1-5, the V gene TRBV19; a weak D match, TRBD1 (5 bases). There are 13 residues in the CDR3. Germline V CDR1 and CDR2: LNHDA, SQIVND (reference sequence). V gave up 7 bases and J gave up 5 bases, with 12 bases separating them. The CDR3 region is CASTRGWDQPQHF. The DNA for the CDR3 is TGTGCCAGTACCCGGGGGTGGGATCAGCCCCAGCATTTT.

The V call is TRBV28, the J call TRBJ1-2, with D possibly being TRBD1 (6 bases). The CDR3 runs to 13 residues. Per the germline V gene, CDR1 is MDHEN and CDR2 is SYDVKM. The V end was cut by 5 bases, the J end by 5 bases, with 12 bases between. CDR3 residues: CASSLETGYGYTF. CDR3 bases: TGTGCCAGCAGTCTGGAAACAGGGTATGGCTACACCTTC.

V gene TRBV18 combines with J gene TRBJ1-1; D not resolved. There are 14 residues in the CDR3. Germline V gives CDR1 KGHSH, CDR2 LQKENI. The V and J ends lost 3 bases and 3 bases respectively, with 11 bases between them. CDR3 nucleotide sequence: TGTGCCAGCTCACCCCGGACGGAGGACACTGAAGCTTTCTTT. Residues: CASSPRTEDTEAFF. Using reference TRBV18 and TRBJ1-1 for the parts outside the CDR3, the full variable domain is NAGVMQNPRHLVRRRGQEARLRCSPMKGHSHVYWYRQLPEEGLKFMVYLQKENIIDESGMPKERFSAEFPKEGPSILRIQQVVRGDSAAYFCASSPRTEDTEAFFGQGTRLTVV.

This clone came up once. The CDR3 DNA is TGTGCCAGTAGTGAAACAGGGGGGACTGAAGCTTTCTTT. Its translation is CASSETGGTEAFF. The gene calls are TRBV19 and TRBJ1-1, with TRBD1 matching 8 bases. The germline CDR1 and CDR2 sequences are LNHDA and SQIVND (reference sequence). V gave up 5 bases and J gave up 5 bases; unmatched junction bases: 4. The length of the CDR3 is 13 residues.

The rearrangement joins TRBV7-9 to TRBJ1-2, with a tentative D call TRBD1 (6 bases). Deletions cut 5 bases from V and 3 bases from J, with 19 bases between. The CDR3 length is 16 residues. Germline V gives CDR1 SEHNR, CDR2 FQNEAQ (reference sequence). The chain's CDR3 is CASSPHGGALDYGYTF. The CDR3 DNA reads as TGTGCCAGCAGCCCCCATGGGGGGGCGTTGGACTATGGCTACACCTTC.

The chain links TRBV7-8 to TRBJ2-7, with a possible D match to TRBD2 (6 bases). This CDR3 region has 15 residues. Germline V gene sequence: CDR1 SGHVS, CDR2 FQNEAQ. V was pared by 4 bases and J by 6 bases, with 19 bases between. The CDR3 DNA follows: TGTGCCAGCAGCTGGGGAAGGAGGGTACCGTCCGAGCAGTACTTC. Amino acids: CASSWGRRVPSEQYF.

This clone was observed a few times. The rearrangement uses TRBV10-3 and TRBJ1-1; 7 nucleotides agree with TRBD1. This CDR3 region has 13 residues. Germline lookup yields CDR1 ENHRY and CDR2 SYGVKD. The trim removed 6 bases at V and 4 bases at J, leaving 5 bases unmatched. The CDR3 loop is CAIRQQGTTEAFF. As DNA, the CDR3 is TGTGCCATCAGGCAACAGGGGACCACTGAAGCTTTCTTT.

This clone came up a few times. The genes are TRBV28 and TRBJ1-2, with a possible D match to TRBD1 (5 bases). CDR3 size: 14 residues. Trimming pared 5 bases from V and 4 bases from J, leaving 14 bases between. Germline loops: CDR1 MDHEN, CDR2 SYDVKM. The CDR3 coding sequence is TGTGCCAGCAGTACCCTGACAGTCTCCTATGGCTACACCTTC. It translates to CASSTLTVSYGYTF.

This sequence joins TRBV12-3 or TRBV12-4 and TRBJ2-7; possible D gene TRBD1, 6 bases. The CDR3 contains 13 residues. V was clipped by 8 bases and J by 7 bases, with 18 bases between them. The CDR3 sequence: CASALSGVEEQYF. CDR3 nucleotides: TGTGCCAGCGCCCTCTCAGGGGTCGAAGAGCAGTACTTC.

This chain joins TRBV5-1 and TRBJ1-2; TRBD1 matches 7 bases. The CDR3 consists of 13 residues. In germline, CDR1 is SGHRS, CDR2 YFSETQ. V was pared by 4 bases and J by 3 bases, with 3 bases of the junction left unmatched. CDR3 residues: CASSQGGDYGYTF. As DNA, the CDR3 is TGCGCCAGCAGCCAGGGGGGCGACTATGGCTACACCTTC.

The CDR3 is CASSLTGQGGNYGYTF. CDR3 in DNA: TGCGCCAGCAGCTTGACCGGACAGGGAGGTAACTATGGCTACACCTTC. The J gene is TRBJ1-2, the V gene TRBV5-1, with TRBD1 matching over 8 bases. With 1 base clipped from V and 1 base from J, the junction kept 6 bases outside the gene matches. The CDR3 is 16 amino acids. Germline V CDR1 and CDR2: SGHRS, YFSETQ. Full variable domain (remainder filled in from reference TRBV5-1 and TRBJ1-2): KAGVTQTPRYLIKTRGQQVTLSCSPISGHRSVSWYQQTPGQGLQFLFEYFSETQRNKGNFPGRFSGRQFSNSRSEMNVSTLELGDSALYLCASSLTGQGGNYGYTFGSGTRLTVV.

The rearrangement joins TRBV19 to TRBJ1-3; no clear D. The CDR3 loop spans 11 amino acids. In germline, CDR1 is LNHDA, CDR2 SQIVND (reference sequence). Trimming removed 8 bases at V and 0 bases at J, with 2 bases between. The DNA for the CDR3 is TGTGCCAGTCGCTCTGGAAACACCATATATTTT. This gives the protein CASRSGNTIYF.

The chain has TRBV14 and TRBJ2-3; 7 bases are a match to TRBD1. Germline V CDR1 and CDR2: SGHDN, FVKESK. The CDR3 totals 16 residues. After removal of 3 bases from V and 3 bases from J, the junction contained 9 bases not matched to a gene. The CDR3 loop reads CASSQRGQLGTDTQYF. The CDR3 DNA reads TGTGCCAGCAGCCAGAGGGGACAGTTGGGGACAGATACGCAGTATTTT.

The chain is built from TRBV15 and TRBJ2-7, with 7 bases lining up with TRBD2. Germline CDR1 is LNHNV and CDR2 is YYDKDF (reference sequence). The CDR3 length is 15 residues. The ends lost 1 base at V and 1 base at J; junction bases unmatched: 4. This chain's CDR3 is CATSRGGGSSYEQYF. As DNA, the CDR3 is TGTGCCACCAGCAGAGGTGGCGGGAGTTCCTACGAGCAGTACTTC.